This entry describes one T cell receptor beta chain. This specimen comes from a study of CD8 T cells in Susac syndrome. The CDR3 loop spans 15 amino acids. After removal of 8 bases from V and 8 bases from J, the junction contained 12 bases not matched to a gene. Patients with Susac syndrome fulfilled recently defined diagnostic criteria for definite or probable disease. An input of roughly 0.45 to 1 ug of RNA was subjected to reverse transcription using random hexamers. TCRdb ran MiXCR on the immunoSEQ multiplex PCR reads and lists one entry per CDR3 protein. The sample lists around 81,000 distinct CDR3 sequences; about 94% were seen once.

The chain couples TRBV6-7 to TRBJ2-1; TRBD2 agrees at 10 bases. TRBV6-7 is placed among ORFs of uncertain function. The sequence was obtained from a human donor with Susac syndrome. The sequencing sample was made of CD8+ T cells from PBMCs. The CDR3 nucleotides are TGTGCCAGCCCCCTGGAGCGGGAGGGCCCCCATGAGCAGTTCTTC. It encodes CASPLEREGPHEQFF.